A selection of T cell receptor beta chains follows, all from one sample in a study of T cells expressing NK-cell markers. Using the 5' RACE reads, TCRdb records one entry per CDR3 protein without DNA. The table lists roughly 390,000 distinct CDR3 sequences. The specimen sequenced was blood T cells: a sorted CD56 or NKG2C T cell subset, CD4+ or CD8+ T cells, or bulk PBMC T cells (not recorded which). Source of these receptors: a woman between 45 and 60 years old in good health. The CDR3 runs from the conserved cysteine through the conserved F or W.

v_call: TRBV5-1
j_call: TRBJ2-2
cdr3_aa: CASSLGGNLYGELFF

v_call: TRBV19
j_call: TRBJ2-1
cdr3_aa: CASSPIAGEVNEQFF

v_call: TRBV2
j_call: TRBJ2-5
cdr3_aa: CASSRDRDLETQYF

v_call: TRBV28
j_call: TRBJ2-1
cdr3_aa: CASNFLPSGLVNEQFF

v_call: TRBV5-6
j_call: TRBJ1-1
cdr3_aa: CASGLQDAEAFF

v_call: TRBV18
j_call: TRBJ2-5
cdr3_aa: CASSPPPGTSGLRETQYF

v_call: TRBV5-1
j_call: TRBJ2-2
cdr3_aa: CATYPGLAGAIANTGELFF

v_call: TRBV21-1
j_call: TRBJ2-7
cdr3_aa: CASSRRGGLTRYEQYF

v_call: TRBV7-2
j_call: TRBJ2-1
cdr3_aa: CASSPLPRNEQFF

v_call: TRBV10-3
j_call: TRBJ2-2
cdr3_aa: CATRPDRARTGELFF